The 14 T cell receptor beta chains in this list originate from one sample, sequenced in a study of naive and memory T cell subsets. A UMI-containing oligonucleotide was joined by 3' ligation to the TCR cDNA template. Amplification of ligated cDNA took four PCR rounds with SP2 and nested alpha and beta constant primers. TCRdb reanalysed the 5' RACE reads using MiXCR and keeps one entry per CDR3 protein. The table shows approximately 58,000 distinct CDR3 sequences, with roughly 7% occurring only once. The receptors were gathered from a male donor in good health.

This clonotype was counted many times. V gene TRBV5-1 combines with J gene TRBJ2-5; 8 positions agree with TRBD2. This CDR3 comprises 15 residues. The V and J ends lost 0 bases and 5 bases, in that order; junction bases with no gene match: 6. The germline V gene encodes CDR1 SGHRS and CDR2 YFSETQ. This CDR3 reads CASSLVVAGLETQYF. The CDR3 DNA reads TGCGCCAGCAGCTTGGTAGTAGCGGGGCTGGAGACCCAGTACTTC. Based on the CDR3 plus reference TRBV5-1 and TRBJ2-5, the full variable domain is KAGVTQTPRYLIKTRGQQVTLSCSPISGHRSVSWYQQTPGQGLQFLFEYFSETQRNKGNFPGRFSGRQFSNSRSEMNVSTLELGDSALYLCASSLVVAGLETQYFGPGTRLLVL.

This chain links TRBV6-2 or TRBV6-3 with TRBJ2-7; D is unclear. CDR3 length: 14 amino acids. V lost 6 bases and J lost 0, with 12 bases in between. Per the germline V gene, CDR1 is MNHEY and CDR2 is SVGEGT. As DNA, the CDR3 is TGTGCCAGCAGATATCGACGGTTCTCCTACGAGCAGTACTTC. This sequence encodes CASRYRRFSYEQYF.

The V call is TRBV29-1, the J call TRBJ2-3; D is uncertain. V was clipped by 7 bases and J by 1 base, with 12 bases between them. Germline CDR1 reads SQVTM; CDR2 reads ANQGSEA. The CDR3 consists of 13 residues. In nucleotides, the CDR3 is TGCAGCGATACACCTCAGGGCACAGATACGCAGTATTTT. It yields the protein CSDTPQGTDTQYF.

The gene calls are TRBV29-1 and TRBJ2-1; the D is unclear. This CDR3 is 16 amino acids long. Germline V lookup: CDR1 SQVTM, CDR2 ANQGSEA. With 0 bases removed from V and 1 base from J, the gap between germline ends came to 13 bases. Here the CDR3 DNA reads TGCAGCGTTGAAGATCCCCGAGGCAGTTCCTACAATGAGCAGTTCTTC. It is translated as CSVEDPRGSSYNEQFF.

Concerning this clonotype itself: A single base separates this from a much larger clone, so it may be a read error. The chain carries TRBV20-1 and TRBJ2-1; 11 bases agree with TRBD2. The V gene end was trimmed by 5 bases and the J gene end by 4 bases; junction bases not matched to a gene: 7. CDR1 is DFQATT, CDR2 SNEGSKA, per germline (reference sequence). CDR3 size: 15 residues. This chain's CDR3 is CSASPLAGVYNEQFF. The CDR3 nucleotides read TGCAGTGCTTCCCCACTAGCGGGGGTTTACAATGAGCAGTTCTTC.

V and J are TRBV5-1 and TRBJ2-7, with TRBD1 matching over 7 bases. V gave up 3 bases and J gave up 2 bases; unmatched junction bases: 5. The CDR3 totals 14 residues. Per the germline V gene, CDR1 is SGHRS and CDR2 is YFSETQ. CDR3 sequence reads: CASSSSDRTYEQYF. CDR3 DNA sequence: TGCGCCAGCAGCTCTTCGGACAGGACCTACGAGCAGTACTTC.

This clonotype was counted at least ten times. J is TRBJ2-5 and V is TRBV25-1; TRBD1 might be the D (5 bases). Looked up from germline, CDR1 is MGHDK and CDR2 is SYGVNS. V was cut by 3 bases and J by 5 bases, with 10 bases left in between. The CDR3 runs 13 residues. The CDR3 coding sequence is TGTGCCAGCAGTGACCTGGCAGGGGAGACCCAGTACTTC. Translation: CASSDLAGETQYF. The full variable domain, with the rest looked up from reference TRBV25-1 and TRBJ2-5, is EADIYQTPRYLVIGTGKKITLECSQTMGHDKMYWYQQDPGMELHLIHYSYGVNSTEKGDLSSESTVSRIRTEHFPLTLESARPSHTSQYLCASSDLAGETQYFGPGTRLLVL.

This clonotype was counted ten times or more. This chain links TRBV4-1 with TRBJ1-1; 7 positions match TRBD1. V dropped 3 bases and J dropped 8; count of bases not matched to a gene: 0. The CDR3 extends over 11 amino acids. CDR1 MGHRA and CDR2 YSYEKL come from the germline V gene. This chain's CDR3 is CASSQDREAFF. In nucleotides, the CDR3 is TGCGCCAGCAGCCAGGACAGGGAAGCTTTCTTT.

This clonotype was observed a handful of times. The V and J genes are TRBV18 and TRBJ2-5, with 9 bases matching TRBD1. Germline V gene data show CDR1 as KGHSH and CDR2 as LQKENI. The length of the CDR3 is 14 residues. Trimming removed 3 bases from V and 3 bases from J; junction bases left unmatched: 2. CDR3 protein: CASSPGTGKETQYF. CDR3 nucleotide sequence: TGTGCCAGCTCACCCGGGACAGGGAAAGAGACCCAGTACTTC.

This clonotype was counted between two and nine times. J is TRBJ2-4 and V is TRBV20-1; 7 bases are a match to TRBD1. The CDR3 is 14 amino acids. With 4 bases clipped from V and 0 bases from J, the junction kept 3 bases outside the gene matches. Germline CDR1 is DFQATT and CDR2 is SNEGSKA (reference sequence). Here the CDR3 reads CSATTGLAKNIQYF. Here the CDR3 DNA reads TGCAGTGCTACGACAGGGTTAGCCAAAAACATTCAGTACTTC.

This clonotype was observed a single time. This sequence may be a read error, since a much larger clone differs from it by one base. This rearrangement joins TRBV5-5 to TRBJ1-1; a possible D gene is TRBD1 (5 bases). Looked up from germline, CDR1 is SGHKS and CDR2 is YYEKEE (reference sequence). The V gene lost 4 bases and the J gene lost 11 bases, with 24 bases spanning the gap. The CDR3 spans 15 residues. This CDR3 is CASSPPGTMSEWAFF. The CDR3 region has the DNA TGTGCCAGCAGCCCGCCCGGGACTATGTCGGAGTGGGCTTTCTTT.

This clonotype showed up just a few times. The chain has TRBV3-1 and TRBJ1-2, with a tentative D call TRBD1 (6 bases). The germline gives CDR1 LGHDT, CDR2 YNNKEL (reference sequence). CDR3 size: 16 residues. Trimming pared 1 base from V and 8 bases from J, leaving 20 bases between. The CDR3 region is CASSQVEGRGSSGYTF. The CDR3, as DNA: TGTGCCAGCAGCCAAGTGGAGGGCAGGGGTTCGTCCGGCTACACCTTC.

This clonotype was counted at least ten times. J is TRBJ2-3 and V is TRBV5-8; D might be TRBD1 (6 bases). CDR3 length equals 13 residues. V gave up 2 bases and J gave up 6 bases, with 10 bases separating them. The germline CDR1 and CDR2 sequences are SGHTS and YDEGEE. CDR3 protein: CASSFTGLDTQYF. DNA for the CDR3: TGTGCCAGCAGCTTTACAGGGCTTGATACGCAGTATTTT.

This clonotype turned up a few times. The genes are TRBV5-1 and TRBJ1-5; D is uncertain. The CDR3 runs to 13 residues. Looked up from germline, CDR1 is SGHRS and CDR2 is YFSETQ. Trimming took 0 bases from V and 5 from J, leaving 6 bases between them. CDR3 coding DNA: TGCGCCAGCAGCTTGGCTGGGGATCAGCCCCAGCATTTT. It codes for CASSLAGDQPQHF.